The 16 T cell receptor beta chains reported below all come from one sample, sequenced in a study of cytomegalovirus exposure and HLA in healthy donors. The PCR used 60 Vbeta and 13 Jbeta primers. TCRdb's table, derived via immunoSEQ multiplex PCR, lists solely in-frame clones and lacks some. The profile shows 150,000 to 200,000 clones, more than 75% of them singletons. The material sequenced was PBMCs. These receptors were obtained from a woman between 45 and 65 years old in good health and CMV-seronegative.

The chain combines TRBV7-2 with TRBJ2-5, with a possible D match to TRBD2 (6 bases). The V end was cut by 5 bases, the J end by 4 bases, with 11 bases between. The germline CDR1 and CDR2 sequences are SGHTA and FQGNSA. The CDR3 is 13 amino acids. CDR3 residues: CASSQTSLETQYF. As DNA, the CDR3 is TGTGCCAGCAGCCAGACTAGTTTAGAGACCCAGTACTTC.

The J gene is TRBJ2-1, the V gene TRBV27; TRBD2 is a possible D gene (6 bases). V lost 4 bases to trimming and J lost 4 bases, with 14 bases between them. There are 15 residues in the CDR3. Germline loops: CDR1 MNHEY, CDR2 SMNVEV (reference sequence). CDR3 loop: CASSSLAGTYNEQFF. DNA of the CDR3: TGTGCCAGCAGTTCCCTCGCGGGGACTTACAATGAGCAGTTCTTC.

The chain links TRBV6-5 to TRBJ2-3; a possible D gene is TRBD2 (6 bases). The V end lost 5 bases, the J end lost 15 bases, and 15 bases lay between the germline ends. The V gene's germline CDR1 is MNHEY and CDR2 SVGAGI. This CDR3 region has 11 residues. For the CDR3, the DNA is TGTGCCAGCAGTACGGGACTTAGCGAATATTTT. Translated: CASSTGLSEYF.

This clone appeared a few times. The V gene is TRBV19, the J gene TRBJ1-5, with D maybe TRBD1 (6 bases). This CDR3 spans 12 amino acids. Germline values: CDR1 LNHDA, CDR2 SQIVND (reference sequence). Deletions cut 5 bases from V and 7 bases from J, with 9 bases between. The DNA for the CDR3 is TGTGCCAGTAGTTACAGGGCGCAGCCCCAGCATTTT. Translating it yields CASSYRAQPQHF. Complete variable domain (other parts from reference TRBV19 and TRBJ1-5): DGGITQSPKYLFRKEGQNVTLSCEQNLNHDAMYWYRQDPGQGLRLIYYSQIVNDFQKGDIAEGYSVSREKKESFPLTVTSAQKNPTAFYLCASSYRAQPQHFGDGTRLSIL.

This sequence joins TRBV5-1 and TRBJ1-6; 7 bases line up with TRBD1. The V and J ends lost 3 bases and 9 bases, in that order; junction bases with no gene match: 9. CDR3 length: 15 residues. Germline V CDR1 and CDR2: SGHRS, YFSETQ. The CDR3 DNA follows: TGCGCCAGCAGCTCTCTGACAGGGCCGGCTTCACCCCTCCACTTT. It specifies CASSSLTGPASPLHF.

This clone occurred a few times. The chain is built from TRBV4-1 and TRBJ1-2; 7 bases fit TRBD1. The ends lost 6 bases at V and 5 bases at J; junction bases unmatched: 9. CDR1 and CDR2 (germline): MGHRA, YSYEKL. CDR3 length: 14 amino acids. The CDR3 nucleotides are TGCGCCAGCAGTCTTGCCCCGGGACAGTATGGCTACACCTTC. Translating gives CASSLAPGQYGYTF.

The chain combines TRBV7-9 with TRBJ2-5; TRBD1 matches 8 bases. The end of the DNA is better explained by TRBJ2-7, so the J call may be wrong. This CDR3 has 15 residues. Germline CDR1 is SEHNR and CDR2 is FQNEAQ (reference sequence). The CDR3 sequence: CASSPDRGSPYEQYF. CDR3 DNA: TGTGCCAGCAGCCCAGACAGGGGAAGCCCCTACGAGCAGTACTTC.

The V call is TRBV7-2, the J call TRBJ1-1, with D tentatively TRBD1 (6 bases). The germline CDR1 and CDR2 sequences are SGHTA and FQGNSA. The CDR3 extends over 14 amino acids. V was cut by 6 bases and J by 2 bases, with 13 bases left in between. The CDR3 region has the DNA TGTGCCAGCAGAGAACTAGGGGGTAACACTGAAGCTTTCTTT. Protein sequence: CASRELGGNTEAFF.

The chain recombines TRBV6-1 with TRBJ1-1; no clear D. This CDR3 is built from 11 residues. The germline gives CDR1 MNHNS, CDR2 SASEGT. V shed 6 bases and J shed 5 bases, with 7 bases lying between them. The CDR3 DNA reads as TGTGCCAGCAGGAGAGGGACTGAAGCTTTCTTT. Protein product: CASRRGTEAFF.

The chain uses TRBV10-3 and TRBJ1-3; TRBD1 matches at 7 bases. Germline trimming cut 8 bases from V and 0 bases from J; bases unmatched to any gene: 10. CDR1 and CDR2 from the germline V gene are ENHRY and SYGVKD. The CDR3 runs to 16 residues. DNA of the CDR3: TGTGCCATCCAATCCGGGACAGACTTCTCTGGAAACACCATATATTTT. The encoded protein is CAIQSGTDFSGNTIYF.

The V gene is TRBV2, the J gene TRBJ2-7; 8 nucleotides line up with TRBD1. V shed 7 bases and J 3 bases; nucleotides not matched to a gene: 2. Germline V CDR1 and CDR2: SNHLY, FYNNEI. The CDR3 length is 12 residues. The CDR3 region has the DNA TGTGCCAGCAAACAGGGGGTCTACGAGCAGTACTTC. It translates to CASKQGVYEQYF.

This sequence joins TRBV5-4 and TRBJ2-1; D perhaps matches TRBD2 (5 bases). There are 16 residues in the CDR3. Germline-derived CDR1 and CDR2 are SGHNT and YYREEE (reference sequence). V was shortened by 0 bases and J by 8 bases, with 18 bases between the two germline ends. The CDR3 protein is CASSLAVRPKADEQFF. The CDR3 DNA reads TGTGCCAGCAGCTTGGCCGTGAGACCCAAAGCGGATGAGCAGTTCTTC.

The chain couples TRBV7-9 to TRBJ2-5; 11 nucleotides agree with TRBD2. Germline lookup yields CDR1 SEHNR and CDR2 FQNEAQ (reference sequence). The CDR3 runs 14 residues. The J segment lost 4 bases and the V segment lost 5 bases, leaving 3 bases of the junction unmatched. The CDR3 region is CASSTSGRSETQYF. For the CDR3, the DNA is TGTGCCAGCAGCACTAGCGGGAGATCAGAGACCCAGTACTTC.

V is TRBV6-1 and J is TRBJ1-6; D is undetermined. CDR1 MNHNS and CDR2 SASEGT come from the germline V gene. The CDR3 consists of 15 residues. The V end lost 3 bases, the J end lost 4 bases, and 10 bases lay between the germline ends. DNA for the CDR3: TGTGCCAGCAGTGATCCTGCGGGATATAATTCACCCCTCCACTTT. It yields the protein CASSDPAGYNSPLHF.

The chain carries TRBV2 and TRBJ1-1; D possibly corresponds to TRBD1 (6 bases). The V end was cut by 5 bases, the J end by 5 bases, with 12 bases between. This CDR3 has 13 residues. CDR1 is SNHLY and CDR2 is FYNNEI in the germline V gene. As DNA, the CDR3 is TGTGCCAGCAGTCCCAGGGGTTTTACTGAAGCTTTCTTT. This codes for CASSPRGFTEAFF.

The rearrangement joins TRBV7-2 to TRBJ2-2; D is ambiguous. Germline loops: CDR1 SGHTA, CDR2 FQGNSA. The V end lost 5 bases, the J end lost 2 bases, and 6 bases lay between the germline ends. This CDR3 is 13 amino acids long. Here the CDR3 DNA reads TGTGCCAGCAGCCCAACAAACACCGGGGAGCTGTTTTTT. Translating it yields CASSPTNTGELFF.